This TCR beta chain was documented in a study of monozygotic twins with inflammatory bowel disease. This CDR3 is 14 amino acids long. From germline, CDR1 is DFQATT and CDR2 SNEGSKA (reference sequence). TCRdb reprocessed the 5' RACE reads, with one entry per CDR3 protein and no DNA. In all, the sample yields approximately 110,000 distinct CDR3 sequences. The chain links TRBV20-1 to TRBJ1-5. Sequences were obtained from blood. The origin of this receptor is a human donor with ulcerative colitis or Crohn's disease, or a healthy co-twin of an affected twin (not recorded which). The CDR3: CSARVWEGGQPQHF.